The 21 T cell receptor beta chains presented below share a single source sample, sequenced in a study of metastatic and nonmetastatic thyroid tumors. TCRdb re-called clones via MiXCR from the PCR reads. The sample consists of about 7,000 clones, 15% to 20% of them appearing once. No patient received treatment before thyroid surgery. Sample: adjacent normal tissue. These receptors were obtained from a male donor with papillary thyroid cancer or a benign thyroid nodule (not recorded which). Some clones in this sample may be carry-over from other donors' samples.

This clone occurred a few times. This chain uses TRBV30 with TRBJ1-3; 9 nucleotides match TRBD1. CDR3 length: 17 amino acids. J gave up 4 bases and V 0 bases, and 10 bases lay outside the gene matches. In germline, CDR1 is GTSNPN, CDR2 SVGIG (reference sequence). The DNA of the CDR3 is TGTGCCTGGAGTGTCCCGGGACAGGGAGTTTTCGGAAACACCATATATTTT. It is translated as CAWSVPGQGVFGNTIYF.

The chain combines TRBV7-2 with TRBJ2-1; the D is unclear. Germline CDR1 reads SGHTA; CDR2 reads FQGNSA. The CDR3 is 13 residues long. The V end was cut by 4 bases, the J end by 4 bases, with 8 bases between. CDR3 in amino acids: CASSSYLYNEQFF. Here the CDR3 DNA reads TGTGCCAGCAGCTCCTATTTATACAATGAGCAGTTCTTC.

This chain uses TRBV5-1 with TRBJ2-7; D is unclear. Germline lookup yields CDR1 SGHRS and CDR2 YFSETQ. The CDR3 consists of 13 residues. V was shortened by 0 bases and J by 4 bases, with 8 bases between the two germline ends. CDR3 in DNA: TGCGCCAGCAGCTTGGCAGCTTCATACGAGCAGTACTTC. It yields the protein CASSLAASYEQYF. Supplemented by reference TRBV5-1 and TRBJ2-7, the full variable domain reads KAGVTQTPRYLIKTRGQQVTLSCSPISGHRSVSWYQQTPGQGLQFLFEYFSETQRNKGNFPGRFSGRQFSNSRSEMNVSTLELGDSALYLCASSLAASYEQYFGPGTRLTVT.

The chain uses TRBV7-2 and TRBJ1-5; D unresolved. The V gene's germline CDR1 is SGHTA and CDR2 FQGNSA. The CDR3 contains 15 residues. Trimming removed 4 bases from V and 3 bases from J, with 13 bases in between. CDR3: CASSYPGSPNQPQHF. The CDR3 DNA is TGTGCCAGCAGCTACCCCGGCAGCCCCAATCAGCCCCAGCATTTT.

This clone was recorded a few times. The rearrangement links TRBV6-1 to TRBJ2-2, with D perhaps TRBD2 (5 bases). Germline CDR1 MNHNS, CDR2 SASEGT. The germline V and J ends were trimmed by 2 bases and 1 base, with 11 bases remaining between them. CDR3 length: 16 amino acids. CDR3 in DNA: TGTGCCAGCAGTGAACTAGCCCTACAGAACACCGGGGAGCTGTTTTTT. This sequence encodes CASSELALQNTGELFF.

The rearrangement joins TRBV20-1 to TRBJ2-1; 7 bases match TRBD2. Losses at the gene ends were 5 bases for V and 5 bases for J; bases not matched to a gene: 6. This CDR3 spans 13 amino acids. Germline values: CDR1 DFQATT, CDR2 SNEGSKA (reference sequence). The CDR3 protein is CSAWLAGDNEQFF. CDR3 coding DNA: TGCAGTGCTTGGTTAGCGGGCGACAATGAGCAGTTCTTC.

The chain uses TRBV28 and TRBJ1-4; 7 bases map to TRBD1. J lost 3 bases, V lost 8 bases, and 9 bases had no gene match. CDR3 size: 15 residues. Germline loops: CDR1 MDHEN, CDR2 SYDVKM. The CDR3 loop is CASREEGTANEKLFF. In DNA, the CDR3 is TGTGCCAGCCGGGAGGAGGGGACAGCTAATGAAAAACTGTTTTTT.

The chain links TRBV27 to TRBJ1-2; 7 nucleotides align to TRBD1. The CDR3 is 14 residues long. Germline CDR1 and CDR2: MNHEY and SMNVEV (reference sequence). V gave up 6 bases and J gave up 4 bases; unmatched junction bases: 8. The CDR3 DNA reads as TGTGCCAGCAGCTCCGGGACAGTAGGCTATGGCTACACCTTC. It codes for CASSSGTVGYGYTF.

This clone was recorded many times. The chain employs TRBV6-5 and TRBJ1-1; TRBD1 matches 10 bases. The V and J ends lost 6 bases and 3 bases, in that order; junction bases with no gene match: 4. The CDR3 totals 14 residues. The V gene's germline CDR1 is MNHEY and CDR2 SVGAGI. The CDR3 sequence: CASRTGQGDTEAFF. The CDR3 DNA reads TGTGCCAGCAGGACCGGACAGGGGGACACTGAAGCTTTCTTT.

The genes are TRBV11-2 and TRBJ1-1; D is unresolved. CDR3 length equals 13 residues. V was clipped by 0 bases and J by 5 bases, with 7 bases between them. Germline lookup yields CDR1 SGHAT and CDR2 FQNNGV. The CDR3 protein is CASSLDLGTEAFF. The CDR3, as DNA: TGTGCCAGCAGCTTAGATCTGGGAACTGAAGCTTTCTTT.

This clone has just a few counts. The V gene is TRBV2, the J gene TRBJ2-7, with 11 bases aligning to TRBD1. Germline V gene lookup returns CDR1 SNHLY and CDR2 FYNNEI. CDR3 length: 12 amino acids. The V gene end was trimmed by 4 bases and the J gene end by 7 bases; junction bases not matched to a gene: 0. The CDR3 DNA reads TGTGCCAGCAGTGGGGACAGGGGGGAGCAGTACTTC. Its translation: CASSGDRGEQYF.

This clone was recorded a few times. The junction departs from the called germline gene at one end, perhaps through a read error. The chain uses TRBV6-1 and TRBJ2-2, with TRBD1 identical over 8 bases. Germline V CDR1 and CDR2: MNHNS, SASEGT. There are 14 residues in the CDR3. The CDR3 here is CASSRGRITVELFF. CDR3 DNA: TGTGCCAGCAGCAGGGGGCGCATCACCGTGGAGCTGTTTTTT.

The gene calls are TRBV7-9 and TRBJ1-6; D remains unclear. The germline V gene has CDR1 SEHNR and CDR2 FQNEAQ (reference sequence). The ends were cut back, 8 bases at V and 13 bases at J, with 21 bases in the middle. CDR3 length: 14 residues. In DNA form, the CDR3 reads TGTGCCAGCCGACTTACGACGGAAACGAGGCCCCTCCACTTT. This translates into CASRLTTETRPLHF.

This clone turned up a few times. The chain combines TRBV27 with TRBJ1-3; D might be TRBD1 (5 bases). The CDR3 runs to 14 residues. Germline CDR1 is MNHEY and CDR2 is SMNVEV (reference sequence). V was pared by 7 bases and J by 2 bases, with 12 bases between. The CDR3 DNA reads TGTGCCAGCATTTTTAGGGGAACTGGAAACACCATATATTTT. It translates to CASIFRGTGNTIYF.

The table lists this clone with many counts. The chain recombines TRBV2 with TRBJ2-2; D is unresolved. The CDR3 contains 13 residues. With 9 bases removed from V and 4 bases from J, the gap between germline ends came to 12 bases. In germline, CDR1 is SNHLY, CDR2 FYNNEI. In nucleotides, the CDR3 is TGTGCCAGTCAACGGGTCCCCACCGGGGAGCTGTTTTTT. It yields the protein CASQRVPTGELFF.

This clone was observed a few times. At the DNA level, this CDR3 is encoded by other sequences in the same sample as well. The J gene is TRBJ1-6, the V gene TRBV27; D remains ambiguous. Germline V gives CDR1 MNHEY, CDR2 SMNVEV (reference sequence). The CDR3 has 13 residues. The germline V and J ends were trimmed by 3 bases and 14 bases, with 14 bases remaining between them. In DNA form, the CDR3 reads TGTGCCAGCAGTTTTAGGGCGAGCATTTCCCTCCACTTT. This encodes CASSFRASISLHF.

This chain uses TRBV3-1 with TRBJ2-7; D call uncertain. CDR1 and CDR2 (germline): LGHDT, YNNKEL (reference sequence). CDR3 length equals 13 residues. V shed 3 bases and J shed 2 bases, with 8 bases lying between them. The CDR3 here is CASSQDPAYEQYV. DNA for the CDR3: TGTGCCAGCAGCCAGGATCCTGCCTACGAGCAGTACGTC.

This clone was found a few times. The V gene is TRBV2, the J gene TRBJ1-1, with D perhaps TRBD1 (6 bases). V was trimmed by 6 bases and J by 5 bases, leaving 19 bases between them. Germline V gene sequence: CDR1 SNHLY, CDR2 FYNNEI. CDR3 size: 15 residues. The CDR3 protein is CASRALAQGRTEAFF. CDR3 DNA sequence: TGTGCCAGCAGGGCCCTCGCCCAGGGGAGGACTGAAGCTTTCTTT.

This clone turned up a few times. This chain connects TRBV11-2 to TRBJ2-5; D may be TRBD1 or TRBD2 (5 bases each). The CDR3 covers 12 residues. The germline CDR1 and CDR2 sequences are SGHAT and FQNNGV. Deletions cut 4 bases from V and 5 bases from J, with 8 bases between. The CDR3 DNA reads as TGTGCCAGCAGCTCAGAGGGGGAGACCCAGTACTTC. The encoded protein is CASSSEGETQYF.

This clone was seen just once. V usage is TRBV20-1 and J usage is TRBJ1-1; D gene uncertain. The germline V gene has CDR1 DFQATT and CDR2 SNEGSKA (reference sequence). This CDR3 region has 15 residues. V was pared by 0 bases and J by 1 base, with 12 bases between. The CDR3 bases are TGCAGTGCTAGAGAAGGGAGTCTTGCGAACACTGAAGCTTTCTTT. Protein sequence: CSAREGSLANTEAFF.

Many counts were recorded for this clone. The rearrangement uses TRBV6-1 and TRBJ2-7; tentatively, D is TRBD2 (6 bases). Trimming cost V 5 bases and J 0 bases, with 20 bases left between them. The germline CDR1 and CDR2 sequences are MNHNS and SASEGT. The CDR3 spans 17 residues. CDR3 amino acids: CASSRQSEEGSSYEQYF. In DNA, the CDR3 is TGTGCCAGCAGTCGCCAATCAGAGGAGGGCAGCTCCTACGAGCAGTACTTC.